The rows below give T cell receptor beta chains drawn from one sample of a study of T-cell memory formation after mild COVID-19. TCRdb re-derived calls from the 5' RACE reads in MiXCR, one entry per CDR3 protein. The data contain some 450,000 distinct CDR3 sequences, about 20% of them singletons. The sequenced sample consisted of PBMCs or a T cell subset sorted from them (not recorded which). These receptors were taken from an adult woman who had mild COVID-19 (a few samples of this study predate the infection). Cell type and time point are not known. Each CDR3 is given with its conserved first and last residue.

v_call: TRBV7-9; j_call: TRBJ2-1; cdr3_aa: CASSTTGVYNEQFF
v_call: TRBV11-3; j_call: TRBJ2-7; cdr3_aa: CASSLDSGQYF
v_call: TRBV4-3; j_call: TRBJ2-7; cdr3_aa: CASSPQPAGYEQYF
v_call: TRBV30; j_call: TRBJ2-1; cdr3_aa: CAWSAPPVGNEQFF
v_call: TRBV12-3/TRBV12-4; j_call: TRBJ1-1; cdr3_aa: CASRTDSYSTEAFF
v_call: TRBV19; j_call: TRBJ2-7; cdr3_aa: CASSIADRGAYEQYF
v_call: TRBV6-1; j_call: TRBJ1-2; cdr3_aa: CATLPPGTGYGYTF
v_call: TRBV11-2; j_call: TRBJ2-5; cdr3_aa: CASSTHLGGEETQYF
v_call: TRBV12-3/TRBV12-4; j_call: TRBJ2-7; cdr3_aa: CASSLGFFYEQYF
v_call: TRBV15; j_call: TRBJ2-3; cdr3_aa: CATSSARPTPSSDTQYF
v_call: TRBV28; j_call: TRBJ2-7; cdr3_aa: CASSSPPGQGSDEQYF
v_call: TRBV29-1; j_call: TRBJ2-7; cdr3_aa: CSAVRPSSYEQYF
v_call: TRBV23-1; j_call: TRBJ1-6; cdr3_aa: CASIPGQGNSPLHF
v_call: TRBV11-2; j_call: TRBJ1-2; cdr3_aa: CASSSTADSDYYGYTF